The rows below give T cell receptor beta chains drawn from one sample of a study of T cell changes during pregnancy in multiple sclerosis. Repertoires were generated with immunoSEQ multiplex PCR, while TCRdb's copy carries only in-frame clones and drops some. Among around 56,000 clones listed, approximately 91% were seen once. Specimen: CD4+ T cells from peripheral blood mononuclear cells, collected in the first trimester of pregnancy. Source of these receptors: a female donor with multiple sclerosis, enrolled in a pregnancy study. Each CDR3 is given with its conserved first and last residue. The order of the fields is J gene, V gene, D gene, clone size, CDR3 length, CDR3 DNA, CDR3 protein. The D gene is left open where the match is weak. A row's size may be missing; if present it is once, few, many or a size class.

j_call: TRBJ2-7; v_call: TRBV4-3; d_call: NA; clone_size: NA; cdr3_length: 15; cdr3_nt: TGCGCCAGCAGCCAAGCTGGCCTTTCCTCCTACGAGCAGTACTTC; cdr3_aa: CASSQAGLSSYEQYF
j_call: TRBJ1-4; v_call: TRBV4-2; d_call: NA; clone_size: NA; cdr3_length: 16; cdr3_nt: TGTGCCAGCAGCAACGGGGAGGAGGGCAAGGGGGAAAAACTGTTTTTT; cdr3_aa: CASSNGEEGKGEKLFF
j_call: TRBJ2-7; v_call: TRBV6-5; d_call: NA; clone_size: NA; cdr3_length: 14; cdr3_nt: TGTGCCAGCAGTTGGAGGGACGGCTACTACGAGCAGTACTTC; cdr3_aa: CASSWRDGYYEQYF
j_call: TRBJ1-1; v_call: TRBV6-1; d_call: NA; clone_size: NA; cdr3_length: 11; cdr3_nt: TGTGCCAGCAGCCCCACTGGTATAGCTTTCTTT; cdr3_aa: CASSPTGIAFF
j_call: TRBJ2-4; v_call: TRBV7-2; d_call: TRBD1; clone_size: NA; cdr3_length: 17; cdr3_nt: TGTGCCAGCAGCTTAGTTCGGTTCGGGACAGTGGAAAACATTCAGTACTTC; cdr3_aa: CASSLVRFGTVENIQYF
j_call: TRBJ2-1; v_call: TRBV19; d_call: TRBD2; clone_size: NA; cdr3_length: 15; cdr3_nt: TGTGCCAGTAAAGAAACTAGCGGGGGGTACAATGAGCAGTTCTTC; cdr3_aa: CASKETSGGYNEQFF
j_call: TRBJ2-5; v_call: TRBV6-5; d_call: NA; clone_size: once; cdr3_length: 14; cdr3_nt: TGTGCCAGCAGTTACTCGGAGTACCAAGAGACCCAGTACTTC; cdr3_aa: CASSYSEYQETQYF
j_call: TRBJ2-7; v_call: TRBV5-1; d_call: TRBD1; clone_size: NA; cdr3_length: 13; cdr3_nt: TGCGCCAGCAGCTCCTGGACAGGCTACGAGCAGTACTTC; cdr3_aa: CASSSWTGYEQYF
j_call: TRBJ2-3; v_call: TRBV5-6; d_call: TRBD2; clone_size: once; cdr3_length: 17; cdr3_nt: TGTGCCAGCAGCTTGTTACCCCCGCGGGGGGGCCAAAATACGCAGTATTTT; cdr3_aa: CASSLLPPRGGQNTQYF
j_call: TRBJ2-7; v_call: TRBV7-9; d_call: TRBD1; clone_size: NA; cdr3_length: 16; cdr3_nt: TGTGCCAGCAGCCCCCGGACAGGGGGTATGTCCTACGAGCAGTACTTC; cdr3_aa: CASSPRTGGMSYEQYF
j_call: TRBJ1-1; v_call: TRBV10-3; d_call: TRBD1; clone_size: NA; cdr3_length: 13; cdr3_nt: TGTGCCACTACGGGACAGGGGAAAACTGAAGCTTTCTTT; cdr3_aa: CATTGQGKTEAFF
j_call: TRBJ2-7; v_call: TRBV6-6; d_call: TRBD1; clone_size: NA; cdr3_length: 13; cdr3_nt: TGTGCCAGCAGGCGGACAGGGGGCTACGAGCAGTACTTC; cdr3_aa: CASRRTGGYEQYF
j_call: TRBJ2-3; v_call: TRBV5-1; d_call: TRBD2; clone_size: NA; cdr3_length: 17; cdr3_nt: TGCGCCAGCAGCCCCTCATGGACTAGCGGGGGCACAGATACGCAGTATTTT; cdr3_aa: CASSPSWTSGGTDTQYF
j_call: TRBJ2-2; v_call: TRBV19; d_call: TRBD2; clone_size: NA; cdr3_length: 15; cdr3_nt: TGTGCCAGTAGTATAGAGGGAGGGAACCCCGGGGAGCTGTTTTTT; cdr3_aa: CASSIEGGNPGELFF
j_call: TRBJ2-5; v_call: TRBV7-2; d_call: TRBD2; clone_size: NA; cdr3_length: 16; cdr3_nt: TGTGCCAGCAGCTTTGGACTAGCGGGGATTGGGGAGACCCAGTACTTC; cdr3_aa: CASSFGLAGIGETQYF
j_call: TRBJ2-7; v_call: TRBV2; d_call: TRBD1; clone_size: NA; cdr3_length: 13; cdr3_nt: TGTGCCAGCGGGACAGGGATGGGACACGAGCAGTACTTC; cdr3_aa: CASGTGMGHEQYF
j_call: TRBJ2-5; v_call: TRBV27; d_call: TRBD1; clone_size: once; cdr3_length: 19; cdr3_nt: TGTGCCAGCAGTTTTATGTTGGGCCGGGGACAGGGGAAGGATGAGACCCAGTACTTC; cdr3_aa: CASSFMLGRGQGKDETQYF
j_call: TRBJ1-1; v_call: TRBV27; d_call: TRBD1; clone_size: once; cdr3_length: 14; cdr3_nt: TGTGCCAGCAGTGAGCGTCGGACAGGGGCTGAAGCTTTCTTT; cdr3_aa: CASSERRTGAEAFF
j_call: TRBJ2-7; v_call: TRBV4-1; d_call: NA; clone_size: NA; cdr3_length: 17; cdr3_nt: TGCGCCAGCAGCCAAGAGCATTCGGCAGGGTGGGTGAGCGAGCAGTACTTC; cdr3_aa: CASSQEHSAGWVSEQYF
j_call: TRBJ1-1; v_call: TRBV2; d_call: NA; clone_size: NA; cdr3_length: 15; cdr3_nt: TGTGCCAGTAGAGAGGGGTACGGGGGATACACTGAAGCTTTCTTT; cdr3_aa: CASREGYGGYTEAFF
j_call: TRBJ1-2; v_call: TRBV19; d_call: NA; clone_size: NA; cdr3_length: 15; cdr3_nt: TGTGCCAGTAGGATTCCAGCGCCACTGGCAAAGGGCTACACCTTC; cdr3_aa: CASRIPAPLAKGYTF
j_call: TRBJ1-5; v_call: TRBV7-2; d_call: NA; clone_size: NA; cdr3_length: 15; cdr3_nt: TGTGCCAGCAGCTTAGCCCCGCAGGGGAATCAGCCCCAGCATTTT; cdr3_aa: CASSLAPQGNQPQHF
j_call: TRBJ2-1; v_call: TRBV11-2; d_call: NA; clone_size: NA; cdr3_length: 14; cdr3_nt: TGTGCCAGCAGCTCTCCCCCCACATACAATGAGCAGTTCTTC; cdr3_aa: CASSSPPTYNEQFF
j_call: TRBJ2-2; v_call: TRBV7-6; d_call: NA; clone_size: NA; cdr3_length: 16; cdr3_nt: TGTGCCAGCAGCTTAAGTGAAGGGAGGAACACCGGGGAGCTGTTTTTT; cdr3_aa: CASSLSEGRNTGELFF
j_call: TRBJ1-3; v_call: TRBV2; d_call: NA; clone_size: NA; cdr3_length: 15; cdr3_nt: TGTGCCAGCAGTGAAGCGTGGGTAGGGGTGGACACCATATATTTT; cdr3_aa: CASSEAWVGVDTIYF
j_call: TRBJ2-5; v_call: TRBV5-5; d_call: NA; clone_size: NA; cdr3_length: 13; cdr3_nt: TGTGCCAGCAGCCTGACTAACCAAGAGACCCAGTACTTC; cdr3_aa: CASSLTNQETQYF